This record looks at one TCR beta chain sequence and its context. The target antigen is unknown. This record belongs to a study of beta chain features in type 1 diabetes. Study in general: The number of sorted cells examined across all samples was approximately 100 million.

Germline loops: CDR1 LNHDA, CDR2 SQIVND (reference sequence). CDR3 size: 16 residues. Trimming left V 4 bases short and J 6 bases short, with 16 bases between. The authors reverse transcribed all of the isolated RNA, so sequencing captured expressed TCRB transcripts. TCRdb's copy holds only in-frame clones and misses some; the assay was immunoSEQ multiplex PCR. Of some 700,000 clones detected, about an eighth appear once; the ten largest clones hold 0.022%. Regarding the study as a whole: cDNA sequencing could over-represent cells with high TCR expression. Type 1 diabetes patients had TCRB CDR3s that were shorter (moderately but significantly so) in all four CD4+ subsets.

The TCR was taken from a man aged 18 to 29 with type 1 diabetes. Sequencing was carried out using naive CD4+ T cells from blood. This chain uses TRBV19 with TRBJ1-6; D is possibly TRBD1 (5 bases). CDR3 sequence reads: CASSTHTWGVNSPLHF. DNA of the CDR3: TGTGCCAGTAGTACACATACATGGGGGGTTAATTCACCCCTCCACTTT.